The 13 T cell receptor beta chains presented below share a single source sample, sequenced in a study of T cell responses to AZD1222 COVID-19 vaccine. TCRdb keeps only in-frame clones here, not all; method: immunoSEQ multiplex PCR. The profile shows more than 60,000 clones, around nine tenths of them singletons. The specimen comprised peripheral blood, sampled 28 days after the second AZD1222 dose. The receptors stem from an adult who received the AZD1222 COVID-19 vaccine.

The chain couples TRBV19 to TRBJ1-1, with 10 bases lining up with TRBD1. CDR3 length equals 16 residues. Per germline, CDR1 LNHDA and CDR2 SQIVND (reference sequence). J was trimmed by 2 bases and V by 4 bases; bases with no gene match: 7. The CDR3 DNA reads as TGTGCCAGTAGTACGAGGACAGGGGGAAGAAACACTGAAGCTTTCTTT. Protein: CASSTRTGGRNTEAFF.

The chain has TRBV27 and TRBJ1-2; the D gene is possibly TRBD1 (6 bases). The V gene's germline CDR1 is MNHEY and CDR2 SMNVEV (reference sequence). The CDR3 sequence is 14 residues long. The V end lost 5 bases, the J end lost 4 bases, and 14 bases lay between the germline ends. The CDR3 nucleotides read TGTGCCAGCAGTCCGCCGGGACAAGCCTATGGCTACACCTTC. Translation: CASSPPGQAYGYTF.

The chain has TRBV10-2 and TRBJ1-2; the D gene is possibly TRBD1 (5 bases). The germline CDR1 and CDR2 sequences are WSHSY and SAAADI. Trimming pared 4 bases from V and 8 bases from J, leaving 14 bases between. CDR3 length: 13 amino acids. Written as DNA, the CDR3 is TGCGCCAGCAGTGTTGGGGGGGGGTACGGCTACACCTTC. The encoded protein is CASSVGGGYGYTF.

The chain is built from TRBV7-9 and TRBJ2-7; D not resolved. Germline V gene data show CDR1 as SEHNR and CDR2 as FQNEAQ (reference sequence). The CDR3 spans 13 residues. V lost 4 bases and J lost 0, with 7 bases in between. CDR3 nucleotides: TGTGCCAGCAGCTCCTGGGACTCCTACGAGCAGTACTTC. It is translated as CASSSWDSYEQYF. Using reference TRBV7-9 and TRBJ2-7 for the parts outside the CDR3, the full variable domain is DTGVSQNPRHKITKRGQNVTFRCDPISEHNRLYWYRQTLGQGPEFLTYFQNEAQLEKSRLLSDRFSAERPKGSFSTLEIQRTEQGDSAMYLCASSSWDSYEQYFGPGTRLTVT.

CDR3 sequence: CASSVDANGYTF. CDR3 in DNA: TGCGCCAGCAGCGTCGACGCTAATGGCTACACCTTC. The rearrangement joins TRBV5-1 to TRBJ1-2; D is ambiguous. This CDR3 region has 12 residues. The germline V and J ends were trimmed by 4 bases and 6 bases, with 10 bases remaining between them. Germline CDR1 is SGHRS and CDR2 is YFSETQ.

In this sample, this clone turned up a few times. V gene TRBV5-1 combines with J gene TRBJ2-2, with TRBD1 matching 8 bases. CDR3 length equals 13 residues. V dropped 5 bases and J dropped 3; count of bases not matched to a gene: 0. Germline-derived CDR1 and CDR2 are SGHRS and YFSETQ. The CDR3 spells CASRGQDTGELFF. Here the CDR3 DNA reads TGCGCCAGCAGGGGACAGGACACCGGGGAGCTGTTTTTT.

This chain's CDR3 is CASSRQTGTPYGYTF. DNA of the CDR3: TGTGCCAGCAGCCGTCAAACCGGGACTCCTTATGGCTACACCTTC. The chain uses TRBV3-1 (or the pseudogene TRBV3-2) and TRBJ1-2, with D perhaps TRBD1 (5 bases). The CDR3 consists of 15 residues. The V end was cut by 4 bases, the J end by 5 bases, with 17 bases between. In germline, CDR1 is LGHDT, CDR2 YNNKEL (reference sequence).

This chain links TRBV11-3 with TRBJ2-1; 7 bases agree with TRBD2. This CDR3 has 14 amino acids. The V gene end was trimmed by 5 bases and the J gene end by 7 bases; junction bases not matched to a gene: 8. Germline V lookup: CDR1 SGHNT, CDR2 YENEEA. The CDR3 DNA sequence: TGTGCCAGCAGCGGGGGAAGCGGGAAGAATGAGCAGTTCTTC. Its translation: CASSGGSGKNEQFF. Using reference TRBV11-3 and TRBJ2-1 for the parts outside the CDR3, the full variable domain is EAGVVQSPRYKIIEKKQPVAFWCNPISGHNTLYWYLQNLGQGPELLIRYENEEAVDDSQLPKDRFSAERLKGVDSTLKIQPAELGDSAVYLCASSGGSGKNEQFFGPGTRLTVL.

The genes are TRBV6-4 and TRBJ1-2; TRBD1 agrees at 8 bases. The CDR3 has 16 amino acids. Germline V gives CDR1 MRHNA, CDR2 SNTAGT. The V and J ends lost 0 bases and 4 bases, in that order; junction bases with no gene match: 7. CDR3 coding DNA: TGTGCCAGCAGTGACTCGAGCGCAGGGGGCACCTATGGCTACACCTTC. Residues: CASSDSSAGGTYGYTF.

The CDR3, as DNA: TGTGCCAGCAGTAGACGACAGGGGTTCTACGAGCAGTACTTC. It yields the protein CASSRRQGFYEQYF. The rearrangement uses TRBV6-5 and TRBJ2-7, with 8 bases matching TRBD1. Trimming took 5 bases from V and 3 from J; bases not matched to a gene: 6. The germline gives CDR1 MNHEY, CDR2 SVGAGI. The CDR3 is 14 residues long.

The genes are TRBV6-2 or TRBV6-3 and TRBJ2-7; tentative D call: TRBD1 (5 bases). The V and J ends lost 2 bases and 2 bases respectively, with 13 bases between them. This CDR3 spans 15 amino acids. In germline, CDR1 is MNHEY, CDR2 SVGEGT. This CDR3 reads CASSYHRRDTYEQYF. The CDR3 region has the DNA TGTGCCAGCAGTTACCACCGCAGGGATACCTACGAGCAGTACTTC.

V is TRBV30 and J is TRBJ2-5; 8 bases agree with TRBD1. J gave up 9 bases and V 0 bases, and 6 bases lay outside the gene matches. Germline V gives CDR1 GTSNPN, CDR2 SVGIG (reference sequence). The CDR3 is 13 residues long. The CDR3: CAWSVAQGAAQYF. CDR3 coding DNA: TGTGCCTGGAGTGTAGCCCAGGGGGCGGCCCAGTACTTC.

The CDR3 loop reads CASSSETGDYGYTF. In nucleotides, the CDR3 is TGTGCCAGCAGCTCCGAGACAGGTGACTATGGCTACACCTTC. The chain employs TRBV5-5 and TRBJ1-2, with D possibly being TRBD1 (6 bases). V was shortened by 3 bases and J by 3 bases, with 12 bases between the two germline ends. Germline CDR1 and CDR2: SGHKS and YYEKEE (reference sequence). The CDR3 contains 14 residues. The full variable domain, in which reference TRBV5-5 and TRBJ1-2 provide the parts outside the CDR3, is DAGVTQSPTHLIKTRGQQVTLRCSPISGHKSVSWYQQVLGQGPQFIFQYYEKEERGRGNFPDRFSARQFPNYSSELNVNALLLGDSALYLCASSSETGDYGYTFGSGTRLTVV.